A single sample is the source of the 3 T cell receptor beta chains below, sequenced in a study of blood T cell repertoires in COVID-19. Produced via immunoSEQ multiplex PCR; TCRdb's table is partial and in-frame only. The sample lists 200,000 or so clones, 75% to 85% occurring once. Source material: PBMCs or T cells enriched from blood (not recorded which). These receptors came from a woman in her 40s with acute COVID-19.

The rearrangement uses TRBV28 and TRBJ1-3; D gene ambiguous. The germline V and J ends were trimmed by 7 bases and 2 bases, with 6 bases remaining between them. The CDR3 sequence is 12 residues long. The germline gives CDR1 MDHEN, CDR2 SYDVKM. The CDR3 DNA reads TGTGCCAGCACGGGAACTGGAAACACCATATATTTT. Protein sequence: CASTGTGNTIYF. Drawing the rest from reference TRBV28 and TRBJ1-3, the complete variable domain is DVKVTQSSRYLVKRTGEKVFLECVQDMDHENMFWYRQDPGLGLRLIYFSYDVKMKEKGDIPEGYSVSREKKERFSLILESASTNQTSMYLCASTGTGNTIYFGEGSWLTVV.

The V call is TRBV11-2, the J call TRBJ2-5; 7 bases are a match to TRBD2. Germline V lookup: CDR1 SGHAT, CDR2 FQNNGV. Losses at the gene ends were 1 base for V and 3 bases for J; bases not matched to a gene: 5. The CDR3 totals 15 residues. CDR3 sequence reads: CASSLASAGEETQYF. The CDR3 bases are TGTGCCAGCAGCTTAGCTAGTGCGGGAGAAGAGACCCAGTACTTC.

This chain joins TRBV19 and TRBJ1-5; D call uncertain. The germline V gene has CDR1 LNHDA and CDR2 SQIVND (reference sequence). Between the trimmed V and J ends, which lost 3 bases and 3 bases, there was a span of 12 bases. The CDR3 runs to 15 residues. The CDR3 region is CASSMAGSSNQPQHF. Written as DNA, the CDR3 is TGTGCCAGTAGTATGGCCGGGTCTTCCAATCAGCCCCAGCATTTT.